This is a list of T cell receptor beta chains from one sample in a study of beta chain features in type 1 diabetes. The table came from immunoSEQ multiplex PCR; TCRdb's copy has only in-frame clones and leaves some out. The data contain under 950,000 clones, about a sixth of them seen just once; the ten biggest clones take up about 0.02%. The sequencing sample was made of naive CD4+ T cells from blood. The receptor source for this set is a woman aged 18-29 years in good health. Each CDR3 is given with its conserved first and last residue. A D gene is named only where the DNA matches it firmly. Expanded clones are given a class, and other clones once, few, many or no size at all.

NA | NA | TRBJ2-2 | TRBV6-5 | TGTGCCAGCAGACTAGTCACCGGGGAGCTGTTTTTT | CASRLVTGELFF
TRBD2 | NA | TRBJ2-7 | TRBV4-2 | TGTGCCAGCAGCCAACAACTAGCGGGAGGGCATCAGCAGTACTTC | CASSQQLAGGHQQYF
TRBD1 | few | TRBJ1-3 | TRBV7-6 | TGTGCCAGCAGCTCCCCGGGACAGGGTCACACCATATATTTT | CASSSPGQGHTIYF
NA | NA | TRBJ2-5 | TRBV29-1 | TGCAGCGTGAGAGCCGGTCAAGAGACCAAGTACTTC | CSVRAGQETKYF
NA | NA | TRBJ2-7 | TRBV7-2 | TGTGCCAGCAGCACCCGACTCGGCAGGCCGGCCTACGAGCAGTACTTC | CASSTRLGRPAYEQYF
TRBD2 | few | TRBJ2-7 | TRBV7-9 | TGTGCCAGCAGCCTGTCTAGCGGGAGTTACGAGCAGTACTTC | CASSLSSGSYEQYF
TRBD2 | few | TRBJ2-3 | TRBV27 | TGTGCCAGCAGGCTGAGTGCTAGCGGGAGATTAGATACGCAGTATTTT | CASRLSASGRLDTQYF
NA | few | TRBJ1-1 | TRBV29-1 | TGCAGCGTTGAAGCCAGGAACACTGAAGCTTTCTTT | CSVEARNTEAFF
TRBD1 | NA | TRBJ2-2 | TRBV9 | TGTGCCAGCAGCTCCCAAGTGGGACAGGGCGGTACCGGGGAGCTGTTTTTT | CASSSQVGQGGTGELFF
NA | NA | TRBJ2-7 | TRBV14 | TGTGCCAGCAGCCAACAGGGTCGTGTGTCCTACGAGCAGTACTTC | CASSQQGRVSYEQYF
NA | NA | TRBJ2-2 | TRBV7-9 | TGTGCCAGCAGCTTAGACCAGGGGTTGTCGTCCGGGGAGCTGTTTTTT | CASSLDQGLSSGELFF
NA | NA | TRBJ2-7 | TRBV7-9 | TGTGCCAGCAGCCGCACTGACAGGCGGCAGTACTTC | CASSRTDRRQYF
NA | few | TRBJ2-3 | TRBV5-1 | TGCGCCAGCAGCTTGGCCGCTAGCGCCGGGACAGATACGCAGTATTTT | CASSLAASAGTDTQYF
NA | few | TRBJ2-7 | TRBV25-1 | TGTGCCAGCTCACCGGTGGCAGGGGACTACGAGCAGTACTTC | CASSPVAGDYEQYF
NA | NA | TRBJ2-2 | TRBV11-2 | TGTGCCAGCAGCTTTAATTACCTTTCGAACACCGGGGAGCTGTTTTTT | CASSFNYLSNTGELFF
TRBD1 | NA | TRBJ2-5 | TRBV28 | TGTGCCAGCAGCCGAGGACAGGTGCAAGAGACCCAGTACTTC | CASSRGQVQETQYF
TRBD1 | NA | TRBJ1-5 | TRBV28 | TGTGCCAGCAGTGTGCCGGGACAGGGTAAAGGTCAGCCCCAGCATTTT | CASSVPGQGKGQPQHF
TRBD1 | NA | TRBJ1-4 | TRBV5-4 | TGTGCCAGCAGCTTGACCGGACAGGGCAATGAAAAACTGTTTTTT | CASSLTGQGNEKLFF
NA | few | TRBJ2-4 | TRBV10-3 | TGTGCCATCAAGTCCAGGGAAGGCGAAAACATTCAGTACTTC | CAIKSREGENIQYF
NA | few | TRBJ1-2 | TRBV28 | TGTGCCAGCAGTTTCACGGCGGGAAACTATGGCTACACCTTC | CASSFTAGNYGYTF
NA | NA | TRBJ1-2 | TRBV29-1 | TGCAGCGTTGACGAAGCAGGGTCTGCCTATGGCTACACCTTC | CSVDEAGSAYGYTF
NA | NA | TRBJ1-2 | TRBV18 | TGTGCCAGCTCACCACCGGCGCAACCCTATGGCTACACCTTC | CASSPPAQPYGYTF
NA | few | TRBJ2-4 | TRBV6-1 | TGTGCCAGCAGTGAGCAAGGAAACATTCAGTACTTC | CASSEQGNIQYF
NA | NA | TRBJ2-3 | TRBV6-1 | TGTGCCAGCAGCAATCAATATAGGCCGGCCGATACGCAGTATTTT | CASSNQYRPADTQYF
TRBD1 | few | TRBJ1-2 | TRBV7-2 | TGTGCCAGCAGCTGGGACAGGGACTATGGCTACACCTTC | CASSWDRDYGYTF
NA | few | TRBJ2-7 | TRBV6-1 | TGTGCCAGCAGCCTGCATACAGTTTACGAGCAGTACTTC | CASSLHTVYEQYF
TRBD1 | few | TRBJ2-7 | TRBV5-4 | TGTGCCAGTCACCGGGACAGCACCTACGAGCAGTACTTC | CASHRDSTYEQYF
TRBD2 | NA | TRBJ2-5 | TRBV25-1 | TGTGCCAGCAGTGACGGACTAGCGGGACTCCTGGAGACCCAGTACTTC | CASSDGLAGLLETQYF
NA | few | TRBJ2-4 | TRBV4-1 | TGCGCCAGCAGCCAGCCCATTTCCCCTGCGGACAAAAACATTCAGTACTTC | CASSQPISPADKNIQYF